The 27 T cell receptor beta chains presented below share a single source sample, sequenced in a study of PD-1 blockade in classical Hodgkin lymphoma. The repertoire was sequenced with immunoSEQ multiplex PCR; TCRdb's copy has only in-frame clones and lacks some. This sample has roughly 7,000 clones, with around 80% found just once. Relapse after autologous stem cell transplantation occurred in every patient, and brentuximab vedotin exposure varied. The input for sequencing was peripheral blood mononuclear cells (PBMCs), taken before the second cycle of nivolumab. These receptors were collected from a human donor with classical Hodgkin lymphoma.

In its sample, this clone was seen a few times. The chain has TRBV9 and TRBJ1-1; no reliable D call. V was clipped by 3 bases and J by 1 base, with 10 bases between them. The CDR3 sequence is 14 residues long. Germline-derived CDR1 and CDR2 are SGDLS and YYNGEE. The CDR3 sequence: CASSGAQANTEAFF. The CDR3 bases are TGTGCCAGCAGCGGGGCTCAGGCGAACACTGAAGCTTTCTTT.

The chain combines TRBV28 with TRBJ2-1, with 13 nucleotides matching TRBD2. V lost 4 bases, J lost 3 bases, and 9 bases stayed unmatched. This CDR3 comprises 18 residues. The germline V gene encodes CDR1 MDHEN and CDR2 SYDVKM. The CDR3 loop is CASSWTGGTSGVYNEQFF. CDR3 nucleotide sequence: TGTGCCAGCAGTTGGACAGGAGGGACTAGCGGGGTCTACAATGAGCAGTTCTTC.

The rearrangement uses TRBV7-9 and TRBJ1-1; TRBD1 is a possible D gene (5 bases). The CDR3 is 14 residues long. Trimming removed 5 bases at V and 1 base at J, with 11 bases between. Germline V gene lookup returns CDR1 SEHNR and CDR2 FQNEAQ (reference sequence). CDR3 region: CASSRDGENTEAFF. The CDR3 DNA is TGTGCCAGCAGCCGGGACGGAGAGAACACTGAAGCTTTCTTT. The full variable domain, with the rest looked up from reference TRBV7-9 and TRBJ1-1, is DTGVSQNPRHKITKRGQNVTFRCDPISEHNRLYWYRQTLGQGPEFLTYFQNEAQLEKSRLLSDRFSAERPKGSFSTLEIQRTEQGDSAMYLCASSRDGENTEAFFGQGTRLTVV.

The CDR3 loop reads CASSFTRITEAFF. CDR3 nucleotide sequence: TGTGCCAGCAGCTTCACTAGAATCACTGAAGCTTTCTTT. The chain carries TRBV5-5 and TRBJ1-1; D gene uncertain. Per germline, CDR1 SGHKS and CDR2 YYEKEE (reference sequence). The CDR3 is 13 amino acids. Trimming shortened V by 2 bases and J by 4 bases, and 9 bases separated the two germline ends. Full variable domain (rest looked up from reference TRBV5-5 and TRBJ1-1): DAGVTQSPTHLIKTRGQQVTLRCSPISGHKSVSWYQQVLGQGPQFIFQYYEKEERGRGNFPDRFSARQFPNYSSELNVNALLLGDSALYLCASSFTRITEAFFGQGTRLTVV.

The chain joins TRBV2 to TRBJ1-2, with D possibly matching TRBD1 (5 bases). V lost 5 bases to trimming and J lost 7 bases, with 14 bases between them. Germline V CDR1 and CDR2: SNHLY, FYNNEI. The CDR3 length is 13 residues. The CDR3 region is CASSLTGPSGYTF. CDR3 nucleotide sequence: TGTGCCAGCAGTCTCACAGGTCCTTCTGGCTACACCTTC.

This chain links TRBV28 with TRBJ1-4; D may be TRBD1 (5 bases). CDR3 length equals 16 residues. The V end was cut by 5 bases, the J end by 0 bases, with 13 bases between. Germline V CDR1 and CDR2: MDHEN, SYDVKM. The CDR3 coding sequence is TGTGCCAGCAGTATACCGTTGGGACCAACTAATGAAAAACTGTTTTTT. It specifies CASSIPLGPTNEKLFF.

The genes are TRBV5-6 and TRBJ1-1, with unresolved D. Per germline, CDR1 SGHDT and CDR2 YYEEEE. The CDR3 loop spans 12 amino acids. V was trimmed by 0 bases and J by 6 bases, leaving 6 bases between them. As DNA, the CDR3 is TGTGCCAGCAGCTTGGGGGAGGCTGAAGCTTTCTTT. As protein: CASSLGEAEAFF.

The V and J genes are TRBV4-2 and TRBJ2-3; no clear D. This CDR3 has 15 residues. Trimming removed 7 bases from V and 3 bases from J, with 17 bases in between. Germline assignment: CDR1 LGHNA and CDR2 YNFKEQ. The chain's CDR3 is CASNPSGKRTDTQYF. DNA for the CDR3: TGTGCCAGCAACCCCTCCGGAAAAAGAACAGATACGCAGTATTTT.

The V gene is TRBV10-3, the J gene TRBJ2-3; TRBD2 aligns across 12 bases. Germline assignment: CDR1 ENHRY and CDR2 SYGVKD. V shed 5 bases and J 2 bases; nucleotides not matched to a gene: 5. The CDR3 runs 16 residues. In nucleotides, the CDR3 is TGTGCCATCAGTCCACGGACTAGCGGGAACACAGATACGCAGTATTTT. This gives the protein CAISPRTSGNTDTQYF.

The chain combines TRBV10-2 with TRBJ2-1; possibly TRBD2 for D (5 bases). The CDR3 sequence is 11 residues long. In germline, CDR1 is WSHSY, CDR2 SAAADI. V was clipped by 6 bases and J by 9 bases, with 9 bases between them. CDR3 sequence reads: CASRGGGEQFF. CDR3 bases: TGCGCCAGCAGGGGTGGAGGTGAGCAGTTCTTC.

The V call is TRBV6-4, the J call TRBJ2-3; tentative D call: TRBD1 (6 bases). Looked up from germline, CDR1 is MRHNA and CDR2 is SNTAGT. This CDR3 is built from 13 residues. The V gene lost 6 bases and the J gene lost 1 base, with 8 bases spanning the gap. The CDR3 DNA reads TGTGCCAGCAGGGGACATGGCACAGATACGCAGTATTTT. Protein: CASRGHGTDTQYF.

This clone was observed a few times. The chain links TRBV27 to TRBJ1-5; 10 bases agree with TRBD1. Germline lookup yields CDR1 MNHEY and CDR2 SMNVEV (reference sequence). The V segment lost 1 base and the J segment 5 bases; nucleotides outside the gene matches: 8. This CDR3 region has 17 residues. This CDR3 is CASSLYSPGQGYQPQHF. CDR3 nucleotide sequence: TGTGCCAGCAGTTTATACTCCCCGGGACAGGGGTATCAGCCCCAGCATTTT.

The chain uses TRBV7-9 and TRBJ1-3; no definite D call. The CDR3 has 13 residues. V dropped 2 bases and J dropped 4 bases, with 6 bases sitting between them. Germline values: CDR1 SEHNR, CDR2 FQNEAQ (reference sequence). The CDR3 loop is CASSLPGGNTIYF. The CDR3 region has the DNA TGTGCCAGCAGCTTACCCGGAGGAAACACCATATATTTT.

The chain combines TRBV25-1 with TRBJ2-7, with TRBD1 matching 7 bases. V trimming: 3 bases; J trimming: 7 bases; junction bases outside the gene matches: 3. The CDR3 runs to 12 residues. The germline CDR1 and CDR2 sequences are MGHDK and SYGVNS. The CDR3 region has the DNA TGTGCCAGCAGTGATAGGGGGCGAGAGCAGTACTTC. This codes for CASSDRGREQYF.

This clone has just one count. The chain has TRBV10-3 and TRBJ1-1, with 8 bases fitting TRBD1. Unmatched junction bases numbered 0, after V lost 0 bases and J lost 6 bases. The CDR3 is 13 residues long. Germline values: CDR1 ENHRY, CDR2 SYGVKD. The CDR3 region is CAISESTGAEAFF. CDR3 DNA: TGTGCCATCAGTGAGTCGACAGGGGCTGAAGCTTTCTTT.

J is TRBJ2-3 and V is TRBV29-1; possibly TRBD1 or TRBD2 for D (6 bases each). Germline V gene lookup returns CDR1 SQVTM and CDR2 ANQGSEA. V shed 6 bases and J shed 6 bases, with 13 bases lying between them. The CDR3 loop spans 12 amino acids. CDR3 residues: CSVRGQVDTQYF. The CDR3 DNA sequence: TGCAGCGTCCGGGGGCAGGTGGATACGCAGTATTTT.

This clone ranks as large. The chain uses TRBV4-3 and TRBJ2-7, with 8 bases aligning to TRBD1. CDR3 length: 14 residues. Germline loops: CDR1 LGHNA, CDR2 YSLEER. The J segment lost 4 bases and the V segment lost 5 bases, leaving 7 bases of the junction unmatched. Here the CDR3 DNA reads TGCGCCAGCAGCTACGGACAGGGTTTGTACGAGCAGTACTTC. The encoded protein is CASSYGQGLYEQYF.

This clone occurred a few times. The genes are TRBV4-1 and TRBJ1-1; the D is unclear. The germline CDR1 and CDR2 sequences are MGHRA and YSYEKL. V lost 4 bases and J 6 bases, leaving 15 bases between the germline ends. This CDR3 comprises 14 residues. CDR3 amino acids: CASSPDPISAEAFF. Written as DNA, the CDR3 is TGCGCCAGCAGCCCAGACCCGATTAGCGCTGAAGCTTTCTTT.

V is TRBV7-2 and J is TRBJ2-6, with D possibly TRBD1 on 5 matching bases. The CDR3 is 18 residues long. Germline loops: CDR1 SGHTA, CDR2 FQGNSA. The V and J ends lost 4 bases and 1 base respectively, with 17 bases between them. CDR3 nucleotide sequence: TGTGCCAGCAGCTCTTCAGGGTTCTCCCGGTCTGGGGCCAACGTCCTGACTTTC. It translates to CASSSSGFSRSGANVLTF.

The CDR3 region is CASSVKGAWGYEQYF. In DNA form, the CDR3 reads TGTGCCAGCAGCGTAAAAGGGGCGTGGGGCTACGAGCAGTACTTC. The J gene is TRBJ2-5, the V gene TRBV9; D may be TRBD1 (5 bases). TRBJ2-7 matches the DNA end more closely, so the J call is doubtful. The CDR3 has 15 residues. From germline, CDR1 is SGDLS and CDR2 YYNGEE.

The chain uses TRBV28 and TRBJ2-7, with 8 bases fitting TRBD1. The germline V gene has CDR1 MDHEN and CDR2 SYDVKM. J lost 10 bases, V lost 3 bases, and 5 bases had no gene match. This CDR3 region has 12 residues. This CDR3 is CASSFGTGVQYF. The CDR3 DNA reads as TGTGCCAGCAGTTTTGGGACAGGAGTACAGTACTTC.

A few counts support this clone. The chain is built from TRBV20-1 and TRBJ1-1; D remains unclear. The ends were cut back, 5 bases at V and 5 bases at J, with 9 bases in the middle. The CDR3 extends over 11 amino acids. CDR1 DFQATT and CDR2 SNEGSKA come from the germline V gene (reference sequence). The CDR3 protein is CSASGLTEAFF. The CDR3 coding sequence is TGCAGTGCTTCGGGGTTGACTGAAGCTTTCTTT.

The rearrangement uses TRBV29-1 and TRBJ2-3; 7 nucleotides align to TRBD2. Germline V gives CDR1 SQVTM, CDR2 ANQGSEA. The V and J ends lost 4 bases and 0 bases, in that order; junction bases with no gene match: 4. The CDR3 runs to 14 residues. The CDR3 bases are TGCAGCGTTGTGGGAGGGGACAGCACAGATACGCAGTATTTT. Protein sequence: CSVVGGDSTDTQYF.

The V and J genes are TRBV10-3 and TRBJ2-7; maybe TRBD1 (5 bases). The germline V gene encodes CDR1 ENHRY and CDR2 SYGVKD. V was clipped by 2 bases and J by 3 bases, with 8 bases between them. This CDR3 spans 13 amino acids. CDR3 DNA sequence: TGTGCCATCAGTGAGAGGGGTTACTACGAGCAGTACTTC. This codes for CAISERGYYEQYF.

The rearrangement uses TRBV4-1 and TRBJ2-7; 9 nucleotides line up with TRBD1. V was pared by 4 bases and J by 4 bases, with 11 bases of the junction left unmatched. Looked up from germline, CDR1 is MGHRA and CDR2 is YSYEKL. CDR3 size: 16 residues. The CDR3 protein is CASSPQTGTGRYEQYF. CDR3 nucleotide sequence: TGCGCCAGCAGCCCACAAACCGGGACAGGGAGGTACGAGCAGTACTTC.

The chain has TRBV7-2 and TRBJ2-5; D may be TRBD2 (6 bases). Trimming pared 5 bases from V and 11 bases from J, leaving 21 bases between. Germline CDR1 is SGHTA and CDR2 is FQGNSA. The CDR3 is 14 residues long. CDR3 loop: CASSTSGDTAGQYF. The CDR3 region has the DNA TGTGCCAGCAGCACCTCAGGTGACACCGCGGGACAGTACTTC. Full variable domain (remainder filled in from reference TRBV7-2 and TRBJ2-5): GAGVSQSPSNKVTEKGKDVELRCDPISGHTALYWYRQSLGQGLEFLIYFQGNSAPDKSGLPSDRFSAERTGGSVSTLTIQRTQQEDSAVYLCASSTSGDTAGQYFGPGTRLLVL.

As to this clone: Additional DNA sequences in this sample encode the identical CDR3. V and J are TRBV19 and TRBJ1-1; TRBD1 matches at 9 bases. J gave up 5 bases and V 4 bases, and 2 bases lay outside the gene matches. Per the germline V gene, CDR1 is LNHDA and CDR2 is SQIVND (reference sequence). This CDR3 comprises 13 residues. The CDR3 region has the DNA TGTGCCAGTAGTAGGACAGGGGCAACTGAAGCTTTCTTT. This encodes CASSRTGATEAFF.